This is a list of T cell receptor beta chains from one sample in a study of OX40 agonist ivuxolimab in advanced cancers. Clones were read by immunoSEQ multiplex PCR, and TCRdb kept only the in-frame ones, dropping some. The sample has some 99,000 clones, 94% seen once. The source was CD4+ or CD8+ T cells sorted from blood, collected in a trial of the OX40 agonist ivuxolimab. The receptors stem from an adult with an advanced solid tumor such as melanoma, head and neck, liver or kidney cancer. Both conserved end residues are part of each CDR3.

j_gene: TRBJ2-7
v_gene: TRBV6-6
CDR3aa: CASSYSRPLYEQYF

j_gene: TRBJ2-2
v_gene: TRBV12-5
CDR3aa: CASGSSGRAGELFF

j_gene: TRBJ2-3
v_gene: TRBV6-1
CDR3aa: CASSARLADSTDTQYF

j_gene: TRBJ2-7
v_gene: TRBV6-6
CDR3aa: CASSPGLAGNYEQYF

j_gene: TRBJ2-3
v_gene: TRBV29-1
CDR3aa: CSVHTGSGDTQYF

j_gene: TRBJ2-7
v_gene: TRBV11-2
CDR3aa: CASSLGFGTSGSYEQYF

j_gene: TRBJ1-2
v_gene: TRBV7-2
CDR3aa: CASSLDPNYGYTF

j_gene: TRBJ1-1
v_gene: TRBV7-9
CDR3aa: CASSLSPRSEAFF

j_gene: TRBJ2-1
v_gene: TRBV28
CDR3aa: CASSFGGTGANEQFF

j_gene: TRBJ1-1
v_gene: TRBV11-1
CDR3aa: CASSFGIHMNTEAFF

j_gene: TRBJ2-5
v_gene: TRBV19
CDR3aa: CASSIGGAETQYF

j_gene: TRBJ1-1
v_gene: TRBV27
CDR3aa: CASSFVPGVRYTEAFF

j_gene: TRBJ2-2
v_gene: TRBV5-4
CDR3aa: CASSLPPGQRTGELFF

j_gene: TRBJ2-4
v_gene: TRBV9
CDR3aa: CASSVQGAGNIQYF

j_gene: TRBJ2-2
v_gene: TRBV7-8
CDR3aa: CASSLEWFRVSAGELFF

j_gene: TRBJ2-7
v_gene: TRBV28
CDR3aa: CASSPDRAHEQYF

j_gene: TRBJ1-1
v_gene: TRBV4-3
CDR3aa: CASSQEGKGTTNTEAFF

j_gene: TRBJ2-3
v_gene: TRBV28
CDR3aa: CASYEGYTDTQYF

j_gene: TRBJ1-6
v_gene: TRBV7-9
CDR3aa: CASNTYMGNNSPLHF

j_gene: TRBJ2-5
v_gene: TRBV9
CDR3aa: CASSVGASGGRETQYF

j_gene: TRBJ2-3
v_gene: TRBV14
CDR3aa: CASSSLDGDTQYF

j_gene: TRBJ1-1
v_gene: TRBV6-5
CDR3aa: CASSYSPGPLNTEAFF

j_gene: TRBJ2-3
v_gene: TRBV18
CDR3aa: CASSPPRLAGEGQYTQYF

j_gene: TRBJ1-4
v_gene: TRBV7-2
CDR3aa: CASSLVGGITNEKLFF

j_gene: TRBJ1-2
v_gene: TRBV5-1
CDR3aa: CASSNDRNYGYTF

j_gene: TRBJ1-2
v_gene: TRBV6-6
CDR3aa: CASSSSHDYGYTF

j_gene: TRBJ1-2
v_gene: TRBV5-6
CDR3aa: CASSFDRGSYGYTF

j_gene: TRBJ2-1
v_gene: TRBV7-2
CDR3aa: CASSANGQLLNEQFF